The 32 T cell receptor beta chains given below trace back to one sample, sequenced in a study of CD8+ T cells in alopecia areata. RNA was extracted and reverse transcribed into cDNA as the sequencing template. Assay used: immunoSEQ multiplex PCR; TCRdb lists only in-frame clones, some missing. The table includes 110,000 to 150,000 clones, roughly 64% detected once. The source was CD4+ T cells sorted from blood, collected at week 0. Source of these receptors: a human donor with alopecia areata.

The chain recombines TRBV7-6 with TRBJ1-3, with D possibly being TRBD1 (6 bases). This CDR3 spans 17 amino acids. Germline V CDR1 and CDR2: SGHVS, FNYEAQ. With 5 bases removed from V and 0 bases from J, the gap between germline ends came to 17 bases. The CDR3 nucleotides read TGTGCCAGCAGCACCATGGCAGGGGCCTACTCTGGAAACACCATATATTTT. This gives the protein CASSTMAGAYSGNTIYF.

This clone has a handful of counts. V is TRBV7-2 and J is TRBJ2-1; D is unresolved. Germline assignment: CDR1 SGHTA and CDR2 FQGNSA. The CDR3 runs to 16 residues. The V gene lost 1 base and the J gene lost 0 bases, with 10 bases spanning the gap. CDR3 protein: CASSLVAASSYNEQFF. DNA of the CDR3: TGTGCCAGCAGCTTAGTAGCAGCCAGCTCCTACAATGAGCAGTTCTTC. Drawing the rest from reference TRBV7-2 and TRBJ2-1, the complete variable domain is GAGVSQSPSNKVTEKGKDVELRCDPISGHTALYWYRQSLGQGLEFLIYFQGNSAPDKSGLPSDRFSAERTGGSVSTLTIQRTQQEDSAVYLCASSLVAASSYNEQFFGPGTRLTVL.

The CDR3 loop is CASRASSGDYYEQYF. CDR3 DNA sequence: TGTGCCAGCAGAGCTTCGAGCGGGGATTACTACGAGCAGTACTTC. V usage is TRBV6-1 and J usage is TRBJ2-7; 7 nucleotides agree with TRBD2. The trim removed 6 bases at V and 3 bases at J, leaving 11 bases unmatched. Germline assignment: CDR1 MNHNS and CDR2 SASEGT. This CDR3 region has 15 residues.

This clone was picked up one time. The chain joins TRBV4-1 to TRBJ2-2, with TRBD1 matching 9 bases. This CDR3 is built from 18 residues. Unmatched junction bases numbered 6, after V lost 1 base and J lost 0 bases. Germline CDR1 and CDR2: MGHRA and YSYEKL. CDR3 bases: TGCGCCAGCAGCCAAGTGGGGGACAGGGCCACGAACACCGGGGAGCTGTTTTTT. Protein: CASSQVGDRATNTGELFF.

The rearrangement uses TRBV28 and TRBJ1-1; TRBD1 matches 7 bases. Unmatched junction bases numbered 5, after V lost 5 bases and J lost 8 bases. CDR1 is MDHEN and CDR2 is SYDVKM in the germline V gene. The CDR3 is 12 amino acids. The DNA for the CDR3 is TGTGCCAGCAGTGTGTCACAGGGGGAAGCTTTCTTT. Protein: CASSVSQGEAFF.

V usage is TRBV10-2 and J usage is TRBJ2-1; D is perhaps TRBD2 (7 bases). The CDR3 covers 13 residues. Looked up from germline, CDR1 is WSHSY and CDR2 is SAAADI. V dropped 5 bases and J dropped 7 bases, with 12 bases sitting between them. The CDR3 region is CASSRGALNEQFF. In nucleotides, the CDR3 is TGCGCCAGCAGTCGGGGGGCACTTAATGAGCAGTTCTTC.

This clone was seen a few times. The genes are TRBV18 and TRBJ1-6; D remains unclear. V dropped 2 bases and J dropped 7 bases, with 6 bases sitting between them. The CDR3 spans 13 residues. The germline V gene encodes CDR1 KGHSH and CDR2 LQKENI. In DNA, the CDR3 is TGTGCCAGCTCACCAACGCCCAATTCACCCCTCCACTTT. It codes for CASSPTPNSPLHF.

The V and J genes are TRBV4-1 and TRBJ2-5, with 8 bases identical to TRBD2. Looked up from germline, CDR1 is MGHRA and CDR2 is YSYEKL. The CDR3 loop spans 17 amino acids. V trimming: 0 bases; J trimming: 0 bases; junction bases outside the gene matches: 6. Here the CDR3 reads CASSQEAQRGNQETQYF. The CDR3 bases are TGCGCCAGCAGCCAAGAAGCCCAGCGGGGGAACCAAGAGACCCAGTACTTC.

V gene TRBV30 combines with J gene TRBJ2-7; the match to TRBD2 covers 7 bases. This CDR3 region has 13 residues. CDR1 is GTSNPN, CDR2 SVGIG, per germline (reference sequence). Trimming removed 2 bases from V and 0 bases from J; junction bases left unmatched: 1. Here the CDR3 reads CAWSRGSSYEQYF. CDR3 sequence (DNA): TGTGCCTGGAGTCGCGGGAGCTCCTACGAGCAGTACTTC. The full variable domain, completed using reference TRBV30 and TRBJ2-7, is SQTIHQWPATLVQPVGSPLSLECTVEGTSNPNLYWYRQAAGRGLQLLFYSVGIGQISSEVPQNLSASRPQDRQFILSSKKLLLSDSGFYLCAWSRGSSYEQYFGPGTRLTVT.

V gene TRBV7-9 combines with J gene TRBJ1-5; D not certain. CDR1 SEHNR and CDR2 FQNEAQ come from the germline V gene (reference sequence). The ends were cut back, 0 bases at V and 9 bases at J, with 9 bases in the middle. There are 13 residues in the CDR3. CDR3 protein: CASSLAEGGPQHF. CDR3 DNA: TGTGCCAGCAGCTTAGCGGAGGGAGGGCCCCAGCATTTT.

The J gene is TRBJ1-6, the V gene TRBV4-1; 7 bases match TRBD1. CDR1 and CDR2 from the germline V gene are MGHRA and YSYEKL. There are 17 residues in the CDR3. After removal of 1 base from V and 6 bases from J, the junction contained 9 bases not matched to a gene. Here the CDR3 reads CASSQGPAGQANSPLHF. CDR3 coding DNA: TGCGCCAGCAGCCAAGGCCCCGCTGGACAGGCTAATTCACCCCTCCACTTT.

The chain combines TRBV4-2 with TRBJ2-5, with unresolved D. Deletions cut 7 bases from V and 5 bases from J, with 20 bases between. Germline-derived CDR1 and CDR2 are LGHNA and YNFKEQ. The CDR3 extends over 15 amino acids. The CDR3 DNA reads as TGTGCCAGCACCAGATTCATGAACGGGTCGGAGACCCAGTACTTC. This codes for CASTRFMNGSETQYF.

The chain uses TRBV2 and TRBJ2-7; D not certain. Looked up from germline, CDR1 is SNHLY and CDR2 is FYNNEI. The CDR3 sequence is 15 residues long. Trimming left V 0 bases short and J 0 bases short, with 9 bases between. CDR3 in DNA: TGTGCCAGCAGTGAAGCTTGGTACCTCTCCTACGAGCAGTACTTC. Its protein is CASSEAWYLSYEQYF.

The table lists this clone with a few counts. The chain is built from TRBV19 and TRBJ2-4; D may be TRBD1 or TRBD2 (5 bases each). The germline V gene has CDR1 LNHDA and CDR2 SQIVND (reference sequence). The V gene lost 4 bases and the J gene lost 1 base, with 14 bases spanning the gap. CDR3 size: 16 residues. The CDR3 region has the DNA TGTGCCAGTAGTACGGGACCTCGAGGGGCCAAAAACATTCAGTACTTC. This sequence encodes CASSTGPRGAKNIQYF.

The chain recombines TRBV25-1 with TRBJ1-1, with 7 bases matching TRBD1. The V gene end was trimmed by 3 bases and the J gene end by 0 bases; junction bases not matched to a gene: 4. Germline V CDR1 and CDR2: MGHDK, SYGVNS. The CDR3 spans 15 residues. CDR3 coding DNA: TGTGCCAGCAGTGACCAACAGGGGATGAACACTGAAGCTTTCTTT. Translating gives CASSDQQGMNTEAFF.

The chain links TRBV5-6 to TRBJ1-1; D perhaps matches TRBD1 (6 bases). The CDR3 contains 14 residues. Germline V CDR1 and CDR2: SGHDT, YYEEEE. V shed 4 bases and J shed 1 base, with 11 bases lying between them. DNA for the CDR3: TGTGCCAGCAGCCCGAAGGGGGAGAACACTGAAGCTTTCTTT. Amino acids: CASSPKGENTEAFF.

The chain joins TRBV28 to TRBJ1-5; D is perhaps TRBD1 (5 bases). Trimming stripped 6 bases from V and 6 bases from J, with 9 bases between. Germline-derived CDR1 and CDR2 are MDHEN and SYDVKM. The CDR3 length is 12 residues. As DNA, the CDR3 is TGTGCCAGCAGGCCAGGGCGTCAGCCCCAGCATTTT. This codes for CASRPGRQPQHF.

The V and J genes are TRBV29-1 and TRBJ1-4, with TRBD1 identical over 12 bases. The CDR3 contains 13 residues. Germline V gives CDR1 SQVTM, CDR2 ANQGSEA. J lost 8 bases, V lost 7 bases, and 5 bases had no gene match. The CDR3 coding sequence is TGCAGCGCTGGGGACAGGGGGCAGGAAAAACTGTTTTTT. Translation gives CSAGDRGQEKLFF.

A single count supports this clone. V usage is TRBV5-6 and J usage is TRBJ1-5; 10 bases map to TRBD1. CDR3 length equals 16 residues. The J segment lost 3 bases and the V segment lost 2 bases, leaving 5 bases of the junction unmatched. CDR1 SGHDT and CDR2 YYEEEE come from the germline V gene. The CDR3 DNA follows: TGTGCCAGCAGCTTTGCCGGGACAGGGGTCAATCAGCCCCAGCATTTT. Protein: CASSFAGTGVNQPQHF.

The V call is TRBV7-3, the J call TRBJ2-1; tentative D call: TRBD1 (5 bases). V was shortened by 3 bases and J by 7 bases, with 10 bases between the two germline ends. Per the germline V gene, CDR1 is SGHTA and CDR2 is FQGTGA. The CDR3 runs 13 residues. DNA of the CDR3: TGTGCCAGCAGCTTTACCCCAGGGAATGAGCAGTTCTTC. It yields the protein CASSFTPGNEQFF.

DNA for the CDR3: TGTGCCAGCAGCGTTTATAGCGGGGGGTACCAAGAGACCCAGTACTTC. Its protein product is CASSVYSGGYQETQYF. This chain uses TRBV7-2 with TRBJ2-5, with 10 bases identical to TRBD2. The length of the CDR3 is 16 residues. The J segment lost 0 bases and the V segment lost 5 bases, leaving 6 bases of the junction unmatched. Germline CDR1 and CDR2: SGHTA and FQGNSA.

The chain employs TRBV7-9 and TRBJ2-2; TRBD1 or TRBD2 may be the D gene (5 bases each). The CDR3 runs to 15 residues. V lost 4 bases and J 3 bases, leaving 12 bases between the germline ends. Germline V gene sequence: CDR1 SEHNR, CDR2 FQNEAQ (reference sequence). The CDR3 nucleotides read TGTGCCAGCAGCTCGTGGGACGGCTACACCGGGGAGCTGTTTTTT. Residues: CASSSWDGYTGELFF.

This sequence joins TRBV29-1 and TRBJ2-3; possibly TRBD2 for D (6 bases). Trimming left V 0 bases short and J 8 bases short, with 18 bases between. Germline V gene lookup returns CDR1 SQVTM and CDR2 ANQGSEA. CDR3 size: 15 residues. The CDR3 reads CSVEEQTAGEGTQYF. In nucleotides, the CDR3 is TGCAGCGTTGAAGAACAAACAGCGGGCGAGGGTACGCAGTATTTT.

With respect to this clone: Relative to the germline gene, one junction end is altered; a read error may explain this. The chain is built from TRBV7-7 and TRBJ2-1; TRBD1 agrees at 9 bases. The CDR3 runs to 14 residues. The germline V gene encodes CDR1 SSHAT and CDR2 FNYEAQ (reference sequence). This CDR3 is CASSLWTGDNEQFF. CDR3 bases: TGTGCTAGCAGCTTATGGACAGGGGACAATGAGCAGTTCTTC.

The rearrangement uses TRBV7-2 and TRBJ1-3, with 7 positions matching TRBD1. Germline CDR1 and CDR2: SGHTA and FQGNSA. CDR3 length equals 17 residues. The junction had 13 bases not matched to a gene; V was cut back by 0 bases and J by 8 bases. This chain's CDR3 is CASSLAPPGAGGDTIYF. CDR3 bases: TGTGCCAGCAGCTTAGCGCCGCCGGGGGCAGGGGGAGACACCATATATTTT.

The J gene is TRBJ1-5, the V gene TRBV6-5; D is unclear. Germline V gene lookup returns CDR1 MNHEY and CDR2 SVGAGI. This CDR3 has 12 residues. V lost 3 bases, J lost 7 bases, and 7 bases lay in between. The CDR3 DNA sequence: TGTGCCAGCAGTTATCCCGTCCAGCCCCAGCATTTT. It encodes CASSYPVQPQHF.

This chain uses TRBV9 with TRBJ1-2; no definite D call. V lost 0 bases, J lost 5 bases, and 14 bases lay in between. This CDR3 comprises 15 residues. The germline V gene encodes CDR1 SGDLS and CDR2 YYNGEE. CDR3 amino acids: CASSVDAEIGYGYTF. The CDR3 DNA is TGTGCCAGCAGCGTAGATGCAGAGATAGGGTATGGCTACACCTTC.

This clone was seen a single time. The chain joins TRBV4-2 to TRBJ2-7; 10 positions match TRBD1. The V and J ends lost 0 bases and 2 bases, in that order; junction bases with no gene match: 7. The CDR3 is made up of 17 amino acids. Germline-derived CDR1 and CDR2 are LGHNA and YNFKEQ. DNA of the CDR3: TGTGCCAGCAGCCAAGAAAATCAGGGACAGGGGCCCTACGAGCAGTACTTC. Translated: CASSQENQGQGPYEQYF.

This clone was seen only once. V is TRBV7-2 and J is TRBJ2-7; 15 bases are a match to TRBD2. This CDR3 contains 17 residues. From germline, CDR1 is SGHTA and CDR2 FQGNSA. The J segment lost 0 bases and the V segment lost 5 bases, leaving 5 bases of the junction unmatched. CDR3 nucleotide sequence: TGTGCCAGCAGCCGACCGGGACTAGCGGGGGGCTCCTACGAGCAGTACTTC. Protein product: CASSRPGLAGGSYEQYF. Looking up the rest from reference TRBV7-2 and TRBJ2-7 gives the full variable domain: GAGVSQSPSNKVTEKGKDVELRCDPISGHTALYWYRQSLGQGLEFLIYFQGNSAPDKSGLPSDRFSAERTGGSVSTLTIQRTQQEDSAVYLCASSRPGLAGGSYEQYFGPGTRLTVT.

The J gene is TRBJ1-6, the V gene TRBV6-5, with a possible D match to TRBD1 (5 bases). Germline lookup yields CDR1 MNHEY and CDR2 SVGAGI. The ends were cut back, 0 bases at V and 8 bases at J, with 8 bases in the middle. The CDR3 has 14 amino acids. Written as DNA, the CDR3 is TGTGCCAGCAGTTACTCGGCGGGGGATTCACCCCTCCACTTT. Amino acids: CASSYSAGDSPLHF.

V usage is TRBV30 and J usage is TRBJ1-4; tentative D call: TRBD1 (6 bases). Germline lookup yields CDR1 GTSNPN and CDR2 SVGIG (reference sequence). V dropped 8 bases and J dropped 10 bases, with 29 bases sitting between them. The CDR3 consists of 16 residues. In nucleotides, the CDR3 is TGTGCCCTACTGGGAGGGGGTAACAGGGAATTCGGAAAACTGTTTTTT. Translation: CALLGGGNREFGKLFF.

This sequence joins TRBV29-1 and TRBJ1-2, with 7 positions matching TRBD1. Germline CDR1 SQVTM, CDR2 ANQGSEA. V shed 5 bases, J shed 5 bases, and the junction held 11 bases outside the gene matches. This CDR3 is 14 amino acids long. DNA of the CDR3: TGCAGCGTTACCTTGCGACAGGGAATGTATGGCTACACCTTC. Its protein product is CSVTLRQGMYGYTF. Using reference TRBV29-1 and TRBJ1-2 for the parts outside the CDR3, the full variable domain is SAVISQKPSRDICQRGTSLTIQCQVDSQVTMMFWYRQQPGQSLTLIATANQGSEATYESGFVIDKFPISRPNLTFSTLTVSNMSPEDSSIYLCSVTLRQGMYGYTFGSGTRLTVV.